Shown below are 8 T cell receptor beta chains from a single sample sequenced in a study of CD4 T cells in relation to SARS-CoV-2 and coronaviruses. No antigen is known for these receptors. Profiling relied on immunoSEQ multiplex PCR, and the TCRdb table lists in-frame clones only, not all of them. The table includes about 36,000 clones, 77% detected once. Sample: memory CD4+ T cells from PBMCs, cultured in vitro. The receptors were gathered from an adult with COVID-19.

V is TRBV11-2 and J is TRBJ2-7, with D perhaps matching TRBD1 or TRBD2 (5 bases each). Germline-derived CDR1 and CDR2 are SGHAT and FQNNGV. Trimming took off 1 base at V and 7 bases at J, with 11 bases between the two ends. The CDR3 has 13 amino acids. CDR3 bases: TGTGCCAGCAGCTTAGGGTCAGGGAGTGAGCAGTACTTC. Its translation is CASSLGSGSEQYF.

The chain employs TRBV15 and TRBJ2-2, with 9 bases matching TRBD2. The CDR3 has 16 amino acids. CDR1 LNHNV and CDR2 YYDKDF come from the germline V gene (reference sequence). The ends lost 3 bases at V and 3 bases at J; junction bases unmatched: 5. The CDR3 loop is CATSRVAGADTGELFF. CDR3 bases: TGTGCCACCAGCAGGGTAGCGGGAGCGGACACCGGGGAGCTGTTTTTT.

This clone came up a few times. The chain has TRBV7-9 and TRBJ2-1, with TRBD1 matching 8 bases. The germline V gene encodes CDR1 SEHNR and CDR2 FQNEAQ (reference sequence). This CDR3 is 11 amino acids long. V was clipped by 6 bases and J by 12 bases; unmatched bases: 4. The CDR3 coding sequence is TGTGCCAGCAGTCTTGACAGGGGGCAGTTCTTC. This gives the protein CASSLDRGQFF.

CDR3 nucleotide sequence: TGCAGCGTTGCTCAGGGGACAGGAACTGAGCAGTACTTC. Amino acid sequence: CSVAQGTGTEQYF. The rearrangement links TRBV29-1 to TRBJ2-7; 8 bases line up with TRBD1. V was pared by 4 bases and J by 7 bases, with 9 bases of the junction left unmatched. CDR3 length: 13 amino acids. Germline V CDR1 and CDR2: SQVTM, ANQGSEA.

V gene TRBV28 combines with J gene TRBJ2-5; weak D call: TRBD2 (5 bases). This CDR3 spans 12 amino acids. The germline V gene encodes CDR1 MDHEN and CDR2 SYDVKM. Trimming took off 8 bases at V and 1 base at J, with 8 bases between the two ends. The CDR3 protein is CASGGGQETQYF. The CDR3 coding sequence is TGTGCCAGCGGAGGTGGCCAAGAGACCCAGTACTTC.

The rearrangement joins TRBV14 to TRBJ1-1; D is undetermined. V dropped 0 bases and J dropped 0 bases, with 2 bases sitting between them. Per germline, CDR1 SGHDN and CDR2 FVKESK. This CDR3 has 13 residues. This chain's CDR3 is CASSQDLNTEAFF. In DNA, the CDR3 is TGTGCCAGCAGCCAAGACTTGAACACTGAAGCTTTCTTT.

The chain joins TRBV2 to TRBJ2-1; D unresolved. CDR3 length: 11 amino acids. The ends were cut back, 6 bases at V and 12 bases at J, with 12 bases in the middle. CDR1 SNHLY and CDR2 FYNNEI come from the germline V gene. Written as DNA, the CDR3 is TGTGCCAGCAGGGAGCTCCGACTGCAGTTCTTC. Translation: CASRELRLQFF.

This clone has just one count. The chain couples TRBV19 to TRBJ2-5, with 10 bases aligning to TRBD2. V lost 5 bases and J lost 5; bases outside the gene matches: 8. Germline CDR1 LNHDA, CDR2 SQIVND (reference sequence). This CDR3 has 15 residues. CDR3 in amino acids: CASSSRGAGGETQYF. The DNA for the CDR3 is TGTGCCAGTAGTTCCCGGGGAGCGGGAGGGGAGACCCAGTACTTC. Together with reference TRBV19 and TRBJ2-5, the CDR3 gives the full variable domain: DGGITQSPKYLFRKEGQNVTLSCEQNLNHDAMYWYRQDPGQGLRLIYYSQIVNDFQKGDIAEGYSVSREKKESFPLTVTSAQKNPTAFYLCASSSRGAGGETQYFGPGTRLLVL.